Below are 17 T cell receptor beta chains sequenced from a single sample in a study of CD8 T cells in Susac syndrome. Random hexamers served to reverse transcribe roughly 0.5 to 1 ug RNA. TCRdb reanalysed the immunoSEQ multiplex PCR reads using MiXCR and keeps one entry per CDR3 protein. This table holds approximately 53,000 distinct CDR3 sequences, roughly 93% found once. Sequencing input: CD8+ T cells from PBMCs. These receptors were collected from a human donor with multiple sclerosis.

The V call is TRBV9, the J call TRBJ2-7, with D unclear. The length of the CDR3 is 13 residues. Germline-derived CDR1 and CDR2 are SGDLS and YYNGEE. V lost 0 bases, J lost 4 bases, and 8 bases lay in between. The DNA of the CDR3 is TGTGCCAGCAGCGTAGGGTCCTCTTACGAGCAGTACTTC. This encodes CASSVGSSYEQYF.

The CDR3 coding sequence is TGCGCCAGCCGTCGGGGGGCTCTATCCTATGGCTACACCTTC. It translates to CASRRGALSYGYTF. The chain uses TRBV5-1 and TRBJ1-2; D is perhaps TRBD1 (6 bases). This CDR3 is 14 amino acids long. The V end was cut by 7 bases, the J end by 4 bases, with 17 bases between. Germline CDR1 and CDR2: SGHRS and YFSETQ.

The chain links TRBV3-1 to TRBJ2-5; 12 bases are shared with TRBD2. The germline CDR1 and CDR2 sequences are LGHDT and YNNKEL (reference sequence). CDR3 size: 15 residues. V gave up 3 bases and J gave up 3 bases; unmatched junction bases: 2. DNA for the CDR3: TGTGCCAGCAGCCATCGACTAGCGGGGGAAGAGACCCAGTACTTC. It translates to CASSHRLAGEETQYF.

The genes are TRBV4-3 and TRBJ2-7; possible D gene TRBD1, 8 bases. The V and J ends lost 4 bases and 4 bases respectively, with 17 bases between them. This CDR3 has 15 amino acids. Germline CDR1 LGHNA, CDR2 YSLEER. CDR3 sequence (DNA): TGCGCCAGCAGCCCCTCGGGGGGACAGGCATACGAGCAGTACTTC. Encoded protein: CASSPSGGQAYEQYF.

This clonotype occurred once. The chain is built from TRBV28 and TRBJ2-7; maybe TRBD2 (5 bases). CDR1 is MDHEN and CDR2 is SYDVKM in the germline V gene. This CDR3 has 14 amino acids. Trimming removed 6 bases at V and 3 bases at J, with 15 bases between. CDR3 protein: CASSLGGSGYEQYF. CDR3 nucleotides: TGTGCCAGCAGCCTGGGTGGCAGCGGCTACGAGCAGTACTTC.

In this sample, this clonotype turned up a few times. This chain links TRBV19 with TRBJ2-3, with 8 nucleotides matching TRBD1. The V and J ends lost 3 bases and 0 bases, in that order; junction bases with no gene match: 2. Per the germline V gene, CDR1 is LNHDA and CDR2 is SQIVND (reference sequence). The CDR3 consists of 15 residues. The CDR3 spells CASSMDRASTDTQYF. As DNA, the CDR3 is TGTGCCAGTAGTATGGACAGGGCTAGCACAGATACGCAGTATTTT. Full variable domain (missing parts from reference TRBV19 and TRBJ2-3): DGGITQSPKYLFRKEGQNVTLSCEQNLNHDAMYWYRQDPGQGLRLIYYSQIVNDFQKGDIAEGYSVSREKKESFPLTVTSAQKNPTAFYLCASSMDRASTDTQYFGPGTRLTVL.

The CDR3 sequence is CASSHLTGINTGELFF. The CDR3 DNA follows: TGTGCCAGCAGCCATCTTACGGGGATCAACACCGGGGAGCTGTTTTTT. This rearrangement joins TRBV5-4 to TRBJ2-2; the D gene is possibly TRBD2 (5 bases). Trimming took off 4 bases at V and 2 bases at J, with 15 bases between the two ends. The germline gives CDR1 SGHNT, CDR2 YYREEE (reference sequence). CDR3 size: 16 residues.

The chain uses TRBV6-2 or TRBV6-3 and TRBJ1-5; D is perhaps TRBD1 (6 bases). This CDR3 region has 15 residues. Trimming took 6 bases from V and 1 from J, leaving 13 bases between them. Per germline, CDR1 MNHEY and CDR2 SVGEGT. The CDR3 sequence is CASSNGQRSNQPQHF. DNA of the CDR3: TGTGCCAGCAGCAATGGACAGAGGAGCAATCAGCCCCAGCATTTT.

The chain has TRBV20-1 and TRBJ2-5; D not resolved. Germline V gene lookup returns CDR1 DFQATT and CDR2 SNEGSKA (reference sequence). CDR3 length: 14 residues. Trimming took off 0 bases at V and 5 bases at J, with 13 bases between the two ends. The CDR3 bases are TGCAGTGCTAGAGATGGGTCCGACCGGGAGACCCAGTACTTC. Translation gives CSARDGSDRETQYF.

This chain links TRBV27 with TRBJ1-6; D is possibly TRBD1 (6 bases). Trimming stripped 7 bases from V and 9 bases from J, with 13 bases between. CDR3 length equals 13 residues. The V gene's germline CDR1 is MNHEY and CDR2 SMNVEV (reference sequence). CDR3 sequence reads: CASTWGGGSPLHF. The CDR3 nucleotides read TGTGCCAGCACCTGGGGAGGGGGTTCACCCCTCCACTTT.

The V gene is TRBV6-1, the J gene TRBJ1-1; D unresolved. Germline CDR1 reads MNHNS; CDR2 reads SASEGT. CDR3 size: 13 residues. Trimming took off 6 bases at V and 2 bases at J, with 10 bases between the two ends. CDR3 DNA sequence: TGTGCCAGCAGCTACATCATAAACACTGAAGCTTTCTTT. It is translated as CASSYIINTEAFF.

This sequence joins TRBV7-9 and TRBJ2-7; TRBD1 might be the D (5 bases). The CDR3 length is 15 residues. V was pared by 5 bases and J by 7 bases, with 21 bases between. Germline CDR1 SEHNR, CDR2 FQNEAQ (reference sequence). In DNA, the CDR3 is TGTGCCAGCAGCCGAGACCGATGGGGCCTGAGGGAGCAGTACTTC. Translated, it gives CASSRDRWGLREQYF.

This chain links TRBV7-9 with TRBJ1-1; 12 nucleotides match TRBD1. Per germline, CDR1 SEHNR and CDR2 FQNEAQ (reference sequence). V lost 5 bases to trimming and J lost 3 bases; unmatched junction nucleotides: 13. CDR3 length equals 18 residues. Here the CDR3 reads CASSPKSGTGGRHTEAFF. For the CDR3, the DNA is TGTGCCAGCAGCCCAAAGTCCGGGACAGGGGGCCGGCACACTGAAGCTTTCTTT.

The J gene is TRBJ1-1, the V gene TRBV3-1, with D possibly being TRBD1 (5 bases). The CDR3 is 15 amino acids. V was cut by 4 bases and J by 5 bases, with 17 bases left in between. Germline V gene data show CDR1 as LGHDT and CDR2 as YNNKEL (reference sequence). The CDR3 DNA reads TGTGCCAGCAGCCTCAATCCCGAGGGGTTGACTGAAGCTTTCTTT. This translates into CASSLNPEGLTEAFF.

The V call is TRBV7-2, the J call TRBJ2-7; either TRBD1 or TRBD2 may supply D (5 bases each). Germline V gene data show CDR1 as SGHTA and CDR2 as FQGNSA. This CDR3 is 15 amino acids long. Deletions cut 5 bases from V and 4 bases from J, with 18 bases between. The DNA for the CDR3 is TGTGCCAGCAGCCCCTACTCCGGGGCGAGGTACGAGCAGTACTTC. The encoded protein is CASSPYSGARYEQYF.

The sample holds a few counts of this clonotype. The chain has TRBV5-1 and TRBJ1-5, with D perhaps TRBD1 (5 bases). With 4 bases removed from V and 4 bases from J, the gap between germline ends came to 15 bases. This CDR3 contains 15 residues. Germline assignment: CDR1 SGHRS and CDR2 YFSETQ. This CDR3 is CASSLRSGGNQPQHF. CDR3 bases: TGCGCCAGCAGCCTTCGGTCCGGGGGGAATCAGCCCCAGCATTTT. The full variable domain, with the rest looked up from reference TRBV5-1 and TRBJ1-5, is KAGVTQTPRYLIKTRGQQVTLSCSPISGHRSVSWYQQTPGQGLQFLFEYFSETQRNKGNFPGRFSGRQFSNSRSEMNVSTLELGDSALYLCASSLRSGGNQPQHFGDGTRLSIL.

This chain uses TRBV7-3 with TRBJ1-1; D call uncertain. The germline V gene encodes CDR1 SGHTA and CDR2 FQGTGA. V shed 4 bases and J shed 4 bases, with 10 bases lying between them. The CDR3 sequence is 13 residues long. CDR3 DNA: TGTGCCAGCAGCTCGATGCTAGGCACTGAAGCTTTCTTT. Amino acids: CASSSMLGTEAFF.